One and the same sample provided the 7 T cell receptor beta chains below, sequenced in a study of CD8 T cells in ankylosing spondylitis. Whole-study results and caveats: Among TCR beta sequences, a motif of several highly homologous variants appeared characteristic of ankylosing spondylitis blood.

No antigen is known for these receptors. TCRdb processed the 5' RACE reads anew with MiXCR; each CDR3 protein has one entry. This repertoire shows approximately 400,000 distinct CDR3 sequences, 17% found once; its top ten account for 1%. The sample consisted of blood, either unsorted or a sorted T cell fraction (not recorded which). Receptors originate from a male donor with ankylosing spondylitis.

V usage is TRBV11-2 and J usage is TRBJ2-5; TRBD2 aligns across 16 bases. V lost 5 bases and J lost 6; bases outside the gene matches: 12. Germline lookup yields CDR1 SGHAT and CDR2 FQNNGV. CDR3 length: 18 residues. The CDR3 nucleotides read TGTGCCAGCAGCACACCTCCGGGACTAGCGGGAGGGCCACAGACCCAGTACTTC. Its protein is CASSTPPGLAGGPQTQYF.

The sample holds a few counts of this clonotype. J is TRBJ2-7 and V is TRBV20-1; 11 nucleotides line up with TRBD1. CDR1 is DFQATT, CDR2 SNEGSKA, per germline (reference sequence). The ends lost 6 bases at V and 6 bases at J; junction bases unmatched: 16. The CDR3 totals 16 residues. CDR3 in DNA: TGCAGTGCCATACAAAAGACCGGACAGGGGGCTATCGAGCAGTACTTC. Protein: CSAIQKTGQGAIEQYF.

This clonotype is a singleton in its sample. This chain connects TRBV19 to TRBJ1-5; no firm D call. Germline values: CDR1 LNHDA, CDR2 SQIVND (reference sequence). This CDR3 contains 16 residues. Trimming removed 5 bases from V and 0 bases from J, with 14 bases in between. The CDR3 DNA reads as TGTGCCAGTAGTCTCTCCTGGACGGGTAGCAATCAGCCCCAGCATTTT. Amino acids: CASSLSWTGSNQPQHF.

The rearrangement joins TRBV18 to TRBJ2-7; TRBD1 agrees at 10 bases. CDR1 is KGHSH and CDR2 is LQKENI in the germline V gene. Unmatched junction bases numbered 2, after V lost 0 bases and J lost 3 bases. This CDR3 region has 15 residues. The CDR3 loop is CASSPPRDRGYEQYF. For the CDR3, the DNA is TGTGCCAGCTCACCACCACGGGACAGGGGCTACGAGCAGTACTTC.

This clonotype has a handful of counts. V and J are TRBV6-1 and TRBJ1-5, with 12 nucleotides matching TRBD1. CDR1 MNHNS and CDR2 SASEGT come from the germline V gene. V gave up 3 bases and J gave up 6 bases; unmatched junction bases: 3. The CDR3 contains 15 residues. This CDR3 reads CASSDRDRGLQPQHF. In DNA, the CDR3 is TGTGCCAGCAGTGATCGGGACAGGGGGCTTCAGCCCCAGCATTTT.

This clonotype was detected a few times. This chain connects TRBV24-1 to TRBJ2-1; TRBD2 matches at 13 bases. The V gene's germline CDR1 is KGHDR and CDR2 SFDVKD. V trimming: 1 base; J trimming: 5 bases; junction bases outside the gene matches: 1. The CDR3 has 16 amino acids. CDR3: CATSDLGLAGDNEQFF. CDR3 in DNA: TGTGCCACCAGTGATTTAGGACTAGCGGGAGACAATGAGCAGTTCTTC.

In its sample, this clonotype was seen a few times. The J gene is TRBJ1-5, the V gene TRBV21-1; TRBD1 was called by the table and not checked on the DNA. TRBV21-1 corresponds to a pseudogene. The CDR3 length is 21 residues. In DNA, the CDR3 is TGTGCCAGCAGCAAAGTATGCGAGGGTTTCCCGTACGGCCCCAGCAATCAGCCCCAGCATTTT. Amino acid sequence: CASSKVCEGFPYGPSNQPQHF.